This T cell receptor (beta chain) was recovered during a study of regulatory dendritic cells for organ transplantation. V dropped 4 bases and J dropped 1 base, with 9 bases sitting between them. The germline V gene encodes CDR1 GTSNPN and CDR2 SVGIG (reference sequence). This CDR3 is 13 amino acids long. Notes on the study in general: Memory CD8+ T cells were the most oligoclonal; naive cells were highly diverse.

Comment on this clone: Its antigen is not identified.

Sorted T cells were CFSE-labeled and cultured more than 4 days with allogeneic regulatory or mature dendritic cells at 1:10. Measured with immunoSEQ multiplex PCR; TCRdb has only the in-frame clones, and not every one. The sample has fewer than 25,000 clones; over 75% are singletons. This chain joins TRBV30 and TRBJ2-3; D is possibly TRBD2 (6 bases). Sequenced: naive CD4+ T cells from blood cultured with regulatory dendritic cells. Subset described: CD45RA+ naive T cells. This receptor was taken from a human donor in good health. The CDR3 sequence is CAWKGGGTDTQYF. The CDR3 DNA sequence: TGTGCCTGGAAGGGAGGAGGCACAGATACGCAGTATTTT.